These 20 T cell receptor beta chains were sequenced from one sample in a study of blood T cell repertoires in COVID-19. Some clones are missing from TCRdb's copy, which holds only in-frame ones; the method was immunoSEQ multiplex PCR. The table has tens of thousands of clones, 90% seen once; the top ten hold approximately 8%. Specimen: peripheral blood. The receptor source for this set is a woman between 40 and 50 years old with active COVID-19.

The rearrangement links TRBV5-1 to TRBJ2-3; 7 bases are shared with TRBD2. Germline values: CDR1 SGHRS, CDR2 YFSETQ. With V trimmed by 0 bases and J by 2 bases, 6 bases remained unmatched. CDR3 length equals 16 residues. In nucleotides, the CDR3 is TGCGCCAGCAGCTTGGGGGACTACCTAGTCACAGATACGCAGTATTTT. Its translation: CASSLGDYLVTDTQYF.

J is TRBJ2-3 and V is TRBV9; D is perhaps TRBD2 (5 bases). CDR1 and CDR2 (germline): SGDLS, YYNGEE. The V and J ends lost 4 bases and 1 base respectively, with 19 bases between them. The CDR3 is 17 residues long. The CDR3 spells CASSSPRASYGTDTQYF. The CDR3 bases are TGTGCCAGCAGCAGCCCCCGGGCTAGCTATGGCACAGATACGCAGTATTTT.

As DNA, the CDR3 is TGTGCCAGCAGCTTAAGACAGGGCCCCTCCTACGAGCAGTACTTC. It translates to CASSLRQGPSYEQYF. V and J are TRBV11-3 and TRBJ2-7, with 7 bases matching TRBD1. CDR3 length equals 15 residues. The V segment lost 2 bases and the J segment 0 bases; nucleotides outside the gene matches: 4. The germline CDR1 and CDR2 sequences are SGHNT and YENEEA.

The rearrangement joins TRBV29-1 to TRBJ2-4; maybe TRBD2 (7 bases). CDR1 SQVTM and CDR2 ANQGSEA come from the germline V gene. The V end was cut by 1 base, the J end by 3 bases, with 16 bases between. CDR3 length: 16 amino acids. CDR3 nucleotides: TGCAGCGTTGAAGGAGGGGGGCGCGGGGGCAAAAACATTCAGTACTTC. Its translation is CSVEGGGRGGKNIQYF.

The rearrangement uses TRBV5-1 and TRBJ2-5; D may be TRBD1 (6 bases). Germline lookup yields CDR1 SGHRS and CDR2 YFSETQ. V lost 3 bases, J lost 5 bases, and 14 bases lay in between. The CDR3 length is 14 residues. CDR3 bases: TGCGCCAGCAGCTACAGGGTAGGGATGGAGACCCAGTACTTC. Its translation: CASSYRVGMETQYF.

CDR3 amino acids: CASSLGVAAQETQYF. The CDR3 bases are TGTGCCAGCAGCTTAGGGGTCGCGGCCCAAGAGACCCAGTACTTC. The chain links TRBV11-3 to TRBJ2-5; D gene uncertain. This CDR3 spans 15 amino acids. In germline, CDR1 is SGHNT, CDR2 YENEEA. Trimming removed 1 base at V and 1 base at J, with 10 bases between.

This clone was recorded once. The chain uses TRBV30 and TRBJ2-1; D perhaps matches TRBD2 (6 bases). The CDR3 has 12 residues. Trimming took 0 bases from V and 10 from J, leaving 10 bases between them. Germline V gives CDR1 GTSNPN, CDR2 SVGIG (reference sequence). The CDR3 protein is CAWSVGGREQFF. Here the CDR3 DNA reads TGTGCCTGGAGTGTCGGGGGTAGAGAGCAGTTCTTC.

V gene TRBV3-1 (or the pseudogene TRBV3-2) combines with J gene TRBJ2-1; TRBD2 aligns across 10 bases. CDR1 and CDR2 (germline): LGHDT, YNNKEL (reference sequence). The CDR3 has 15 amino acids. V trimming: 4 bases; J trimming: 10 bases; junction bases outside the gene matches: 10. Here the CDR3 DNA reads TGTGCCAGCAGCCCCCTAAGCGGGGGGGCCGAAGAGCAGTTCTTC. Protein product: CASSPLSGGAEEQFF.

V and J are TRBV2 and TRBJ2-7; D remains unclear. V shed 4 bases and J shed 4 bases, with 5 bases lying between them. Germline CDR1 is SNHLY and CDR2 is FYNNEI. This CDR3 comprises 11 residues. This CDR3 is CASSVAYEQYF. CDR3 DNA sequence: TGTGCCAGCAGTGTTGCGTACGAGCAGTACTTC.

The rearrangement links TRBV6-4 to TRBJ2-3; 11 nucleotides agree with TRBD2. Trimming cost V 4 bases and J 4 bases; bases outside gene matches: 4. The CDR3 is 15 residues long. The germline V gene has CDR1 MRHNA and CDR2 SNTAGT. The CDR3 here is CASSVSSGGPDTQYF. The CDR3, as DNA: TGTGCCAGCAGTGTCTCTAGCGGGGGGCCAGATACGCAGTATTTT.

The V gene is TRBV7-2, the J gene TRBJ1-5, with TRBD1 matching 10 bases. This CDR3 region has 16 residues. The J segment lost 6 bases and the V segment lost 5 bases, leaving 10 bases of the junction unmatched. CDR1 and CDR2 (germline): SGHTA, FQGNSA. CDR3 loop: CASSPFGTGAAQPQHF. In DNA form, the CDR3 reads TGTGCCAGCAGCCCCTTTGGGACAGGGGCCGCTCAGCCCCAGCATTTT.

This chain links TRBV11-3 with TRBJ2-3; 7 nucleotides match TRBD1. The germline V gene has CDR1 SGHNT and CDR2 YENEEA. The CDR3 loop spans 15 amino acids. J lost 2 bases, V lost 5 bases, and 7 bases had no gene match. In DNA form, the CDR3 reads TGTGCCAGCAGCCCCCAGGGGGACCACACAGATACGCAGTATTTT. Encoded protein: CASSPQGDHTDTQYF.

In this sample, this clone turned up once. The rearrangement uses TRBV7-9 and TRBJ1-3; TRBD1 matches 7 bases. Trimming took 6 bases from V and 2 from J; bases not matched to a gene: 4. Germline V lookup: CDR1 SEHNR, CDR2 FQNEAQ (reference sequence). The CDR3 length is 14 residues. The DNA of the CDR3 is TGTGCCAGCAGAAAGGGGGCTACTGGAAACACCATATATTTT. Amino acid sequence: CASRKGATGNTIYF.

The chain carries TRBV4-2 and TRBJ1-1, with D perhaps TRBD1 (5 bases). V was clipped by 1 base and J by 5 bases, with 14 bases between them. Per the germline V gene, CDR1 is LGHNA and CDR2 is YNFKEQ. This CDR3 is built from 15 residues. This chain's CDR3 is CASSQVTGEGTEAFF. The CDR3 DNA is TGTGCCAGCAGCCAAGTTACGGGGGAGGGGACTGAAGCTTTCTTT.

V and J are TRBV7-7 and TRBJ2-1; D might be TRBD1 (6 bases). Germline values: CDR1 SSHAT, CDR2 FNYEAQ (reference sequence). V was clipped by 6 bases and J by 5 bases, with 8 bases between them. The length of the CDR3 is 12 residues. Written as DNA, the CDR3 is TGTGCCAGCAGTACAGGGAACAATGAGCAGTTCTTC. Translated: CASSTGNNEQFF.

V gene TRBV11-3 combines with J gene TRBJ2-1; the match to TRBD1 covers 9 bases. Per the germline V gene, CDR1 is SGHNT and CDR2 is YENEEA. This CDR3 is 15 amino acids long. Trimming removed 0 bases from V and 8 bases from J; junction bases left unmatched: 5. This chain's CDR3 is CASSLEGQGIDEQFF. The CDR3 region has the DNA TGTGCCAGCAGCTTAGAGGGACAGGGAATCGATGAGCAGTTCTTC.

V usage is TRBV5-6 and J usage is TRBJ1-2, with 7 bases matching TRBD1. The ends lost 0 bases at V and 2 bases at J; junction bases unmatched: 1. CDR1 SGHDT and CDR2 YYEEEE come from the germline V gene. The CDR3 runs to 14 residues. CDR3 coding DNA: TGTGCCAGCAGCTTGGTGGGACAGAACTATGGCTACACCTTC. As protein: CASSLVGQNYGYTF.

The rearrangement uses TRBV6-5 and TRBJ1-1; 8 nucleotides match TRBD1. V lost 6 bases to trimming and J lost 5 bases; unmatched junction nucleotides: 5. This CDR3 contains 13 residues. In germline, CDR1 is MNHEY, CDR2 SVGAGI. CDR3 protein: CASSNQGATEAFF. CDR3 nucleotide sequence: TGTGCCAGCAGCAACCAGGGGGCAACTGAAGCTTTCTTT.

This sequence joins TRBV4-1 and TRBJ2-1; no definite D call. V was cut by 3 bases and J by 6 bases, with 12 bases left in between. The CDR3 covers 14 residues. Germline V gives CDR1 MGHRA, CDR2 YSYEKL. The DNA for the CDR3 is TGCGCCAGCAGCCAGCTTTTGAGATCCAATGAGCAGTTCTTC. As protein: CASSQLLRSNEQFF.

The V gene is TRBV4-1, the J gene TRBJ1-1; no definite D call. The length of the CDR3 is 16 residues. Germline V gene data show CDR1 as MGHRA and CDR2 as YSYEKL. V dropped 0 bases and J dropped 0 bases, with 11 bases sitting between them. This CDR3 is CASSQDPGRVNTEAFF. CDR3 coding DNA: TGCGCCAGCAGCCAAGATCCGGGGAGGGTGAACACTGAAGCTTTCTTT.